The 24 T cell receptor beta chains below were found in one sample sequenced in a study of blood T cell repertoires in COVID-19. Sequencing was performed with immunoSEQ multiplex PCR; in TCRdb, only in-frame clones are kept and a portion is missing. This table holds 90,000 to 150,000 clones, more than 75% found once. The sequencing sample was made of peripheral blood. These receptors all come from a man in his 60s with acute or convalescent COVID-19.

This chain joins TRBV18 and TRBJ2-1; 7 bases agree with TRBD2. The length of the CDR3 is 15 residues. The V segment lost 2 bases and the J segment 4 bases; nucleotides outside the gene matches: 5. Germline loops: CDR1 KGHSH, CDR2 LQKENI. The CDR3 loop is CASSPGGSTYNEQFF. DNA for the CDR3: TGTGCCAGCTCACCAGGCGGGAGTACATACAATGAGCAGTTCTTC.

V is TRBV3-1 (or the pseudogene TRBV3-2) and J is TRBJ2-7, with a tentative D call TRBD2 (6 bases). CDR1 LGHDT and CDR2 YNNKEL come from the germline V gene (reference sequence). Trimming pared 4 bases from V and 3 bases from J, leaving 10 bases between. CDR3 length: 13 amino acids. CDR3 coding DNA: TGTGCCAGCAGCCGGACGGAGGGCTACGAGCAGTACTTC. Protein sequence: CASSRTEGYEQYF.

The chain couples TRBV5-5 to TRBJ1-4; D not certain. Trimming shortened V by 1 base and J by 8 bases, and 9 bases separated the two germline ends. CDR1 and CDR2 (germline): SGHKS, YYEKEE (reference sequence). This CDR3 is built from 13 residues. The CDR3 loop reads CASSLNPGEKLFF. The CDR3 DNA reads TGTGCCAGCAGCTTGAACCCCGGGGAAAAACTGTTTTTT.

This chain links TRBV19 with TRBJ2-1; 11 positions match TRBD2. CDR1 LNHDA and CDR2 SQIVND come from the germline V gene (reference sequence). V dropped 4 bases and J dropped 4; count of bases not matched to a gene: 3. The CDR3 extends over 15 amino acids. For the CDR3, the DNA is TGTGCCAGTAGTAGAACTAGCGGGGGATACAATGAGCAGTTCTTC. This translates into CASSRTSGGYNEQFF. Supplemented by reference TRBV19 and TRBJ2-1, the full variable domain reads DGGITQSPKYLFRKEGQNVTLSCEQNLNHDAMYWYRQDPGQGLRLIYYSQIVNDFQKGDIAEGYSVSREKKESFPLTVTSAQKNPTAFYLCASSRTSGGYNEQFFGPGTRLTVL.

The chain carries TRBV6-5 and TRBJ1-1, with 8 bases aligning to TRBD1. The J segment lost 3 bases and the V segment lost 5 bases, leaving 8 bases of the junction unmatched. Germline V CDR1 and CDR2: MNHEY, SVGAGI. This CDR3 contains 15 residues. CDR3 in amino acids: CASSPTDRAYTEAFF. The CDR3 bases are TGTGCCAGCAGTCCAACGGACAGGGCCTACACTGAAGCTTTCTTT.

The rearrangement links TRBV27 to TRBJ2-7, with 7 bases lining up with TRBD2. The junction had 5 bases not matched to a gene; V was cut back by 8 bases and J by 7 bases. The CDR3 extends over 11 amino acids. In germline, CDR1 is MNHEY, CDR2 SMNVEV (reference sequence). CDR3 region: CASGGGREQYF. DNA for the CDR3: TGTGCCAGCGGGGGAGGGCGAGAGCAGTACTTC.

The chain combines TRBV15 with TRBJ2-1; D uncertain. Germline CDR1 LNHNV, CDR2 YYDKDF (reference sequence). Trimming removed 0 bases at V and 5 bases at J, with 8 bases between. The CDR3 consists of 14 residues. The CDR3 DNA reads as TGTGCCACCAGCAGAGATCAGTTGAACAATGAGCAGTTCTTC. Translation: CATSRDQLNNEQFF.

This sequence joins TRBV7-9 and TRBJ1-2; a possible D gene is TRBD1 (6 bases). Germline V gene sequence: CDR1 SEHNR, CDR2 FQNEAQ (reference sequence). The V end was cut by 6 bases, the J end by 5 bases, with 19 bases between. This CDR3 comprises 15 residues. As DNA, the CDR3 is TGTGCCAGCAGTTACTCAGGGGTGGGGCCGTATGGCTACACCTTC. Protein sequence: CASSYSGVGPYGYTF. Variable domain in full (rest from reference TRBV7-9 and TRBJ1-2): DTGVSQNPRHKITKRGQNVTFRCDPISEHNRLYWYRQTLGQGPEFLTYFQNEAQLEKSRLLSDRFSAERPKGSFSTLEIQRTEQGDSAMYLCASSYSGVGPYGYTFGSGTRLTVV.

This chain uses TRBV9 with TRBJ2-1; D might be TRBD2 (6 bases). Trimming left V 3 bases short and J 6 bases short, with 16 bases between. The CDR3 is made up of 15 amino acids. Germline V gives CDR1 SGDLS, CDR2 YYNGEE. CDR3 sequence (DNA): TGTGCCAGCAGCGGGCCCGGGGACTTTCTCAATGAGCAGTTCTTC. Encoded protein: CASSGPGDFLNEQFF.

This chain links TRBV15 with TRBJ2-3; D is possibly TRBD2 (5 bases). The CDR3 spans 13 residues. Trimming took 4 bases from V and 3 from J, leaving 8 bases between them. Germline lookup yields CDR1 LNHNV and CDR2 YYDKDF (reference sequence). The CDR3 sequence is CATSTGETDTQYF. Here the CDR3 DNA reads TGTGCCACCAGCACCGGGGAAACAGATACGCAGTATTTT.

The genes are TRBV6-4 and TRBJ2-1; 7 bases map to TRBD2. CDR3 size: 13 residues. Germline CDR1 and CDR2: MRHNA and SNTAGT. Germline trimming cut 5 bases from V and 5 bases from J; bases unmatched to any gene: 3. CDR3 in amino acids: CASSPSGHNEQFF. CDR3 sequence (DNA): TGTGCCAGCAGTCCTAGCGGCCACAATGAGCAGTTCTTC.

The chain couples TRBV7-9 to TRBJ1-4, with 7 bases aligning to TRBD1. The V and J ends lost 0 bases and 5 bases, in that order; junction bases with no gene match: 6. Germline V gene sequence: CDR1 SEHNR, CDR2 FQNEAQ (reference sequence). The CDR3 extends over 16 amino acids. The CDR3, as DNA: TGTGCCAGCAGCTTAGCGAAGACAGGGAGAAATGAAAAACTGTTTTTT. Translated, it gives CASSLAKTGRNEKLFF.

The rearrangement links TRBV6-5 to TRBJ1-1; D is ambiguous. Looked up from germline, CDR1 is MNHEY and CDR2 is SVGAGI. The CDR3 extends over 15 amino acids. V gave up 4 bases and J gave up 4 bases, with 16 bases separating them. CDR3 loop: CASSSPRTLSTEAFF. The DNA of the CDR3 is TGTGCCAGCAGTTCGCCGCGGACTCTCTCCACTGAAGCTTTCTTT.

In nucleotides, the CDR3 is TGTGCCAGCAGCTTAAACACTGGGGCCAACGTCCTGACTTTC. Protein: CASSLNTGANVLTF. This rearrangement joins TRBV7-3 to TRBJ2-6; D not resolved. V was pared by 1 base and J by 2 bases, with 3 bases between. Germline CDR1 is SGHTA and CDR2 is FQGTGA. The CDR3 runs to 14 residues.

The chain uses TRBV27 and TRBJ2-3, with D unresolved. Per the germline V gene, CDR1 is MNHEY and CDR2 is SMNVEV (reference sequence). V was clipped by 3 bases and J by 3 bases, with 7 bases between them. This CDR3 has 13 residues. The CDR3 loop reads CASSFGRTDTQYF. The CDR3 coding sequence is TGTGCCAGCAGTTTTGGTAGAACAGATACGCAGTATTTT.

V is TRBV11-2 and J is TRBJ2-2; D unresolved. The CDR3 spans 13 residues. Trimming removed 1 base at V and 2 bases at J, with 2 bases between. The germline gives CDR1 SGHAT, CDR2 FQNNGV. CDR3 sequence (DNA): TGTGCCAGCAGCTTAGCTAACACCGGGGAGCTGTTTTTT. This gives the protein CASSLANTGELFF.

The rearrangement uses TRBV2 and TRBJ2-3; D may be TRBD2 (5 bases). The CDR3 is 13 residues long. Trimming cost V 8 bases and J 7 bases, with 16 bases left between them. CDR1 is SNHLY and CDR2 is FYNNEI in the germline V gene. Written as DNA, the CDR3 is TGTGCCAGCCATAACCCGGACTCTTATACGCAGTATTTT. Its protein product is CASHNPDSYTQYF. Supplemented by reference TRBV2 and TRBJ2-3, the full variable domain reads EPEVTQTPSHQVTQMGQEVILRCVPISNHLYFYWYRQILGQKVEFLVSFYNNEISEKSEIFDDQFSVERPDGSNFTLKIRSTKLEDSAMYFCASHNPDSYTQYFGPGTRLTVL.

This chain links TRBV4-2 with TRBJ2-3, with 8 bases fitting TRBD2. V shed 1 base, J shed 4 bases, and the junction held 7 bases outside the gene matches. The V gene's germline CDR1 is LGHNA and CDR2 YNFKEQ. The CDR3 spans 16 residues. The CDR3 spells CASSQGPAGVSDTQYF. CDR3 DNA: TGTGCCAGCAGCCAAGGCCCAGCGGGAGTATCAGATACGCAGTATTTT.

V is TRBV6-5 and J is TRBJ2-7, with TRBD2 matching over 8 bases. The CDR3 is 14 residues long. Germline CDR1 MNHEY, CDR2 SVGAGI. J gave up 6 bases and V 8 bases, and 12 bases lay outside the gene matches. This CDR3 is CASRLLGLAGEQYF. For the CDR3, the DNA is TGTGCCAGCCGACTGCTCGGTCTAGCGGGCGAGCAGTACTTC.

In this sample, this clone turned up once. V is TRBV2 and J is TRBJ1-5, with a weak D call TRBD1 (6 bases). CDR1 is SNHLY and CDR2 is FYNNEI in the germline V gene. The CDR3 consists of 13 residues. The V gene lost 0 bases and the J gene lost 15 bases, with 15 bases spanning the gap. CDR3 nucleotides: TGTGCCAGCAGTGAAGCGCCGGCAGGGGAGGGGCATTTT. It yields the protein CASSEAPAGEGHF.

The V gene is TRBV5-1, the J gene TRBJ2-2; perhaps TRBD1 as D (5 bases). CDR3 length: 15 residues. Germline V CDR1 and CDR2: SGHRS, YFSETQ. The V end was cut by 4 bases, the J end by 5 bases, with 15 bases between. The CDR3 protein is CASSADSEGTGELFF. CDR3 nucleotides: TGCGCCAGCAGCGCTGACAGTGAAGGGACCGGGGAGCTGTTTTTT. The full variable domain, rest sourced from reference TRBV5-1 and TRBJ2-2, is KAGVTQTPRYLIKTRGQQVTLSCSPISGHRSVSWYQQTPGQGLQFLFEYFSETQRNKGNFPGRFSGRQFSNSRSEMNVSTLELGDSALYLCASSADSEGTGELFFGEGSRLTVL.

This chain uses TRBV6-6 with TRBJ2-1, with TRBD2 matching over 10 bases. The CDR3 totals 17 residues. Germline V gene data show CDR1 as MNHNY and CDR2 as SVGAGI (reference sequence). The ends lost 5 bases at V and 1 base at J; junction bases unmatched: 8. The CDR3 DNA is TGTGCCAGCAGTCGAAGCGGGAGGGCCGGGTCCTACAATGAGCAGTTCTTC. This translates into CASSRSGRAGSYNEQFF.

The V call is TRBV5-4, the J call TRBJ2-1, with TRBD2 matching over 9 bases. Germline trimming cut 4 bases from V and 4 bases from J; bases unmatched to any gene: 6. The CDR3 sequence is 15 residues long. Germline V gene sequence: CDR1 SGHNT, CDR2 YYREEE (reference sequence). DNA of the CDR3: TGTGCCAGCAGCCCAGCGGCGGGAGGGTACAATGAGCAGTTCTTC. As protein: CASSPAAGGYNEQFF.

CDR3 coding DNA: TGTGCCACCAGTCAGGGCGGCGCGCAGTATTTT. Translated: CATSQGGAQYF. The chain employs TRBV24-1 and TRBJ2-3; weak D call: TRBD1 (5 bases). Trimming left V 6 bases short and J 10 bases short, with 10 bases between. CDR1 and CDR2 from the germline V gene are KGHDR and SFDVKD. This CDR3 has 11 amino acids.